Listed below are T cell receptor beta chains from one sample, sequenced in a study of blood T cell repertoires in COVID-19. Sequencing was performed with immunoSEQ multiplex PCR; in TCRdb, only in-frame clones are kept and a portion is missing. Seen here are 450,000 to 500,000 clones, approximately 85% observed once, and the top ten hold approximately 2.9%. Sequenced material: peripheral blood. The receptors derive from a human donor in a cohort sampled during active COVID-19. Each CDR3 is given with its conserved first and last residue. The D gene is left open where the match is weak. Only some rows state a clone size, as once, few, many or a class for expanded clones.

CDR3 protein: CASSFGQGRGMNTEAFF
CDR3 DNA: TGTGCCAGCAGTTTCGGACAGGGACGGGGCATGAACACTGAAGCTTTCTTT
J gene: TRBJ1-1
V gene: TRBV2
clone size: -
D gene: TRBD1
CDR3 length: 17

CDR3 protein: CASSEGSTGELFF
CDR3 DNA: TGCGCCAGCAGTGAGGGGAGCACCGGGGAGCTGTTTTTT
J gene: TRBJ2-2
V gene: TRBV10-1
clone size: -
D gene: -
CDR3 length: 13

CDR3 protein: CASSLAGGSVGELFF
CDR3 DNA: TGTGCCAGCAGTTTAGCGGGAGGGTCGGTCGGGGAGCTGTTTTTT
J gene: TRBJ2-2
V gene: TRBV27
clone size: -
D gene: TRBD2
CDR3 length: 15

CDR3 protein: CAWSKGGYEQFF
CDR3 DNA: TGTGCCTGGAGTAAAGGGGGCTATGAGCAGTTCTTC
J gene: TRBJ2-1
V gene: TRBV30
clone size: -
D gene: TRBD1
CDR3 length: 12

CDR3 protein: CASSFRATPNSPLHF
CDR3 DNA: TGTGCCAGCAGCTTCAGGGCAACCCCTAATTCACCCCTCCACTTT
J gene: TRBJ1-6
V gene: TRBV5-6
clone size: -
D gene: -
CDR3 length: 15

CDR3 protein: CASSPEDNSYNEQFF
CDR3 DNA: TGTGCCAGCTCACCAGAGGACAACTCCTACAATGAGCAGTTCTTC
J gene: TRBJ2-1
V gene: TRBV18
clone size: once
D gene: -
CDR3 length: 15

CDR3 protein: CASSQGGQVFHGNQPQHF
CDR3 DNA: TGTGCCAGCAGCCAGGGAGGACAGGTCTTTCACGGCAATCAGCCCCAGCATTTT
J gene: TRBJ1-5
V gene: TRBV4-2
clone size: once
D gene: TRBD1
CDR3 length: 18

CDR3 protein: CASSKRASGSRELFF
CDR3 DNA: TGTGCCAGCAGCAAACGGGCTAGCGGGAGTCGGGAGCTGTTTTTT
J gene: TRBJ2-2
V gene: TRBV7-3
clone size: -
D gene: TRBD2
CDR3 length: 15

CDR3 protein: CASSSRGQGQAFF
CDR3 DNA: TGTGCCAGCAGTTCTCGAGGACAGGGGCAAGCTTTCTTT
J gene: TRBJ1-1
V gene: TRBV28
clone size: -
D gene: TRBD1
CDR3 length: 13

CDR3 protein: CASSLDMSGANVLTF
CDR3 DNA: TGTGCCAGCAGCCTGGACATGTCCGGGGCCAACGTCCTGACTTTC
J gene: TRBJ2-6
V gene: TRBV5-5
clone size: -
D gene: -
CDR3 length: 15

CDR3 protein: CASSFGSGETQYF
CDR3 DNA: TGTGCCAGCAGTTTCGGTAGCGGAGAGACCCAGTACTTC
J gene: TRBJ2-5
V gene: TRBV12-3/TRBV12-4
clone size: -
D gene: -
CDR3 length: 13

CDR3 protein: CASSQDRGTDVYGYTF
CDR3 DNA: TGTGCCAGCAGCCAAGATCGTGGGACAGACGTCTATGGCTACACCTTC
J gene: TRBJ1-2
V gene: TRBV4-2
clone size: -
D gene: TRBD1
CDR3 length: 16

CDR3 protein: CASRRGSTDTQYF
CDR3 DNA: TGTGCCAGCAGACGGGGTAGCACAGATACGCAGTATTTT
J gene: TRBJ2-3
V gene: TRBV27
clone size: -
D gene: -
CDR3 length: 13

CDR3 protein: CASSLAADGYEQYF
CDR3 DNA: TGTGCCAGCAGCTTAGCAGCGGATGGGTACGAGCAGTACTTC
J gene: TRBJ2-7
V gene: TRBV13
clone size: -
D gene: -
CDR3 length: 14

CDR3 protein: CASSIQGGFSNQPQHF
CDR3 DNA: TGTGCCAGTAGTATACAGGGAGGGTTTAGCAATCAGCCCCAGCATTTT
J gene: TRBJ1-5
V gene: TRBV19
clone size: -
D gene: -
CDR3 length: 16

CDR3 protein: CASSILLGSGTISGANVLTF
CDR3 DNA: TGTGCCAGTAGTATTCTATTGGGTTCAGGGACTATCTCTGGGGCCAACGTCCTGACTTTC
J gene: TRBJ2-6
V gene: TRBV19
clone size: few
D gene: TRBD2
CDR3 length: 20

CDR3 protein: CASSEFGRGPGNTIYF
CDR3 DNA: TGTGCCAGCAGTGAATTCGGCAGGGGGCCTGGAAACACCATATATTTT
J gene: TRBJ1-3
V gene: TRBV6-1
clone size: -
D gene: TRBD1
CDR3 length: 16

CDR3 protein: CASRRGNYGYTF
CDR3 DNA: TGTGCCAGCAGGAGGGGGAACTATGGCTACACCTTC
J gene: TRBJ1-2
V gene: TRBV28
clone size: -
D gene: -
CDR3 length: 12

CDR3 protein: CAISSRAEAGTGELFF
CDR3 DNA: TGTGCCATCAGTTCACGGGCGGAGGCGGGCACCGGGGAGCTGTTTTTT
J gene: TRBJ2-2
V gene: TRBV10-3
clone size: -
D gene: -
CDR3 length: 16

CDR3 protein: CASSLARSGRYTGELFF
CDR3 DNA: TGTGCCAGCAGCTTAGCAAGGAGCGGGAGATACACCGGGGAGCTGTTTTTT
J gene: TRBJ2-2
V gene: TRBV7-2
clone size: few
D gene: TRBD2
CDR3 length: 17

CDR3 protein: CASSLGQGLEQYF
CDR3 DNA: TGTGCCAGCAGCTTGGGACAGGGCCTCGAGCAGTACTTC
J gene: TRBJ2-7
V gene: TRBV7-8
clone size: -
D gene: TRBD1
CDR3 length: 13

CDR3 protein: CASSLVRGGTYNEQFF
CDR3 DNA: TGTGCCAGCAGCTTAGTAAGAGGCGGAACCTACAATGAGCAGTTCTTC
J gene: TRBJ2-1
V gene: TRBV7-9
clone size: few
D gene: -
CDR3 length: 16

CDR3 protein: CASSLRGSYNEQFF
CDR3 DNA: TGTGCCAGCAGCCTCAGGGGATCCTACAATGAGCAGTTCTTC
J gene: TRBJ2-1
V gene: TRBV3-1/TRBV3-2
clone size: once
D gene: -
CDR3 length: 14

CDR3 protein: CASSPSRGDYNEQFF
CDR3 DNA: TGTGCCAGCTCACCTAGTCGGGGGGACTACAATGAGCAGTTCTTC
J gene: TRBJ2-1
V gene: TRBV18
clone size: -
D gene: TRBD2
CDR3 length: 15

CDR3 protein: CASSLLGLAGTREQYF
CDR3 DNA: TGTGCCAGCAGCTTGTTAGGACTAGCGGGAACTAGGGAGCAGTACTTC
J gene: TRBJ2-7
V gene: TRBV5-6
clone size: -
D gene: TRBD2
CDR3 length: 16

CDR3 protein: CASSSFLAGADEQYF
CDR3 DNA: TGTGCCAGCAGTTCGTTCCTAGCGGGAGCGGACGAGCAGTACTTC
J gene: TRBJ2-7
V gene: TRBV27
clone size: -
D gene: TRBD2
CDR3 length: 15

CDR3 protein: CASSGPGTVRNEQFF
CDR3 DNA: TGTGCCAGCAGCGGTCCCGGGACAGTCCGAAATGAGCAGTTCTTC
J gene: TRBJ2-1
V gene: TRBV6-5
clone size: -
D gene: TRBD1
CDR3 length: 15

CDR3 protein: CASRNPGQGQEKLFF
CDR3 DNA: TGTGCCAGCAGGAATCCGGGACAGGGGCAAGAAAAACTGTTTTTT
J gene: TRBJ1-4
V gene: TRBV2
clone size: -
D gene: TRBD1
CDR3 length: 15